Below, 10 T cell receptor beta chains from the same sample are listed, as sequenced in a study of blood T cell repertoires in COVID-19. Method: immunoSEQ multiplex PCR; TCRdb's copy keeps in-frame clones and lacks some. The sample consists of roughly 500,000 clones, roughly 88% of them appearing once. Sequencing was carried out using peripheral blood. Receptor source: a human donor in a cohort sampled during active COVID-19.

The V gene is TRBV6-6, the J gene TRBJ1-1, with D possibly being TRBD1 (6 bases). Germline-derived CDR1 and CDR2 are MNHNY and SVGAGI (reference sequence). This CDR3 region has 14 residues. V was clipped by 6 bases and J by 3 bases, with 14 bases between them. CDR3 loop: CASRDTGIDTEAFF. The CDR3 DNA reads TGTGCCAGCAGGGACACAGGGATCGACACTGAAGCTTTCTTT.

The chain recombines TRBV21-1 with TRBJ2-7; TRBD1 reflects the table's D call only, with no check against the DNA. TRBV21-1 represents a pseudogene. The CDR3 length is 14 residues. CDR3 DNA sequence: TGTGCCAGCAGCGCCCGGGACAACGCCTACGAGCAGTACTTC. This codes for CASSARDNAYEQYF.

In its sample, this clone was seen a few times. CDR3 bases: TGTGCCAGTAGAAAACAGGGGCAGAACACTGAAGCTTTCTTT. Translation: CASRKQGQNTEAFF. The rearrangement links TRBV19 to TRBJ1-1; the match to TRBD1 covers 7 bases. The CDR3 spans 14 residues. The V gene's germline CDR1 is LNHDA and CDR2 SQIVND (reference sequence). Germline trimming cut 6 bases from V and 1 base from J; bases unmatched to any gene: 5.

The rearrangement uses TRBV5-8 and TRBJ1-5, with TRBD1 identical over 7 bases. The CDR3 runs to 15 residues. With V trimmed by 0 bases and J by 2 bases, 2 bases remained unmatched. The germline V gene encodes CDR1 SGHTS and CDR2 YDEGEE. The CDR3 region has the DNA TGTGCCAGCAGCTTGGGGCAGGGGGGCAATCAGCCCCAGCATTTT. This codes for CASSLGQGGNQPQHF. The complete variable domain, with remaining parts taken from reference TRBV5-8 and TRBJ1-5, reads EAGVTQSPTHLIKTRGQQATLRCSPISGHTSVYWYQQALGLGLQFLLWYDEGEERNRGNFPPRFSGRQFPNYSSELNVNALELEDSALYLCASSLGQGGNQPQHFGDGTRLSIL.

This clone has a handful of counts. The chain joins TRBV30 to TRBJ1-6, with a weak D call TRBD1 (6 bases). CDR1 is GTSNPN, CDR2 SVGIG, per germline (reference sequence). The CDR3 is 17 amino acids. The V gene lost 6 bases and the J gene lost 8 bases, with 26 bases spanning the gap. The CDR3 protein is CACQDGGGASRYSPLHF. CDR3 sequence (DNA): TGTGCCTGCCAAGACGGAGGGGGGGCGTCGCGGTATTCACCCCTCCACTTT. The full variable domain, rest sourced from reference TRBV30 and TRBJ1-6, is SQTIHQWPATLVQPVGSPLSLECTVEGTSNPNLYWYRQAAGRGLQLLFYSVGIGQISSEVPQNLSASRPQDRQFILSSKKLLLSDSGFYLCACQDGGGASRYSPLHFGNGTRLTVT.

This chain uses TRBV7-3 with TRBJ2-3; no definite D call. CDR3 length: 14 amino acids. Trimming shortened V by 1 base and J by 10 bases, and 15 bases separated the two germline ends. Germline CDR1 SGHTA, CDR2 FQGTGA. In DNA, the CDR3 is TGTGCCAGCAGCTTAAATCGAGTGTCCGATCCGCAGTATTTT. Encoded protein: CASSLNRVSDPQYF.

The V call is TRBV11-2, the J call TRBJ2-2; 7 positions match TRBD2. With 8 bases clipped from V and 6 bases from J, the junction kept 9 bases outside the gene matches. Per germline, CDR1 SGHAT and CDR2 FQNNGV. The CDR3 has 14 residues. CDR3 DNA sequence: TGTGCCAGCCAGTGGGCGGGAGAATCCGGGGAGCTGTTTTTT. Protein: CASQWAGESGELFF.

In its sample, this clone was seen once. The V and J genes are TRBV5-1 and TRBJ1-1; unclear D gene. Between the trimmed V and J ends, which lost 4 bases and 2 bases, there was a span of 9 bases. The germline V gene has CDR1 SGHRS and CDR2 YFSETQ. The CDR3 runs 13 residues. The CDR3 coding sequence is TGCGCCAGCAGCCCCCGGACTAACACTGAAGCTTTCTTT. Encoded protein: CASSPRTNTEAFF.

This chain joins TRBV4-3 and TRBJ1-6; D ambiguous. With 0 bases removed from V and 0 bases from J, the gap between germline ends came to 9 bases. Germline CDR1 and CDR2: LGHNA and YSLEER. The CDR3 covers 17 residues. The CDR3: CASSQDLVSSYNSPLHF. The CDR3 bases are TGCGCCAGCAGCCAAGATCTAGTCAGCTCCTATAATTCACCCCTCCACTTT.

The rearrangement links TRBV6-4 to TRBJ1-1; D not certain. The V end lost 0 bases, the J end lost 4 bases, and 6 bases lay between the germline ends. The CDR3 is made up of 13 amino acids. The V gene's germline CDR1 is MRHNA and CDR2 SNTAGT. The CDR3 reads CASSDSRATEAFF. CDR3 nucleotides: TGTGCCAGCAGTGACTCGCGGGCCACTGAAGCTTTCTTT.